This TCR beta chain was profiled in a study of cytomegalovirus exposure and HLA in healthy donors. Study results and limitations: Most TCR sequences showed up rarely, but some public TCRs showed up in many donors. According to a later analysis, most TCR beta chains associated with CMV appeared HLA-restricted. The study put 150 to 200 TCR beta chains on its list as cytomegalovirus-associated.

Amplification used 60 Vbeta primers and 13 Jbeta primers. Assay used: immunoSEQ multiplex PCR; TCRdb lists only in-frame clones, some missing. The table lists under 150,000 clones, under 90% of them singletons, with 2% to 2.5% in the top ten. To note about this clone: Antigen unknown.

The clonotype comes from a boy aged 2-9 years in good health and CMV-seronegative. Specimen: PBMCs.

The CDR3: CASSELGGPPGEQYF. CDR3 nucleotide sequence: TGTGCCAGCAGTGAATTGGGAGGCCCTCCAGGAGAGCAGTACTTC. The chain is built from TRBV25-1 and TRBJ2-7, with D perhaps matching TRBD2 (6 bases). Germline lookup yields CDR1 MGHDK and CDR2 SYGVNS. V was cut by 1 base and J by 7 bases, with 17 bases left in between. The CDR3 runs to 15 residues.